This T cell receptor beta chain originates from a study of long-term antiretroviral therapy in people with HIV. Study results and caveats: The data indicate that diversity increased after ART but remained below transplant donor controls.

This clone has just a few counts. Its antigen is as yet unknown. CDR1 is SQVTM and CDR2 is ANQGSEA in the germline V gene. V was trimmed by 7 bases and J by 8 bases, leaving 14 bases between them. CDR3 size: 12 residues. Only United States sites treated participants with HIV. immunoSEQ v3.0 was run at survey level. Here immunoSEQ multiplex PCR was the method, and the copy in TCRdb shows in-frame clones only, minus some. The sample lists some 11,000 clones, 82% occurring once. The sample here was unsorted PBMCs, taken just over 8 years after starting antiretroviral therapy. This TCR came from a middle-aged man with HIV. V is TRBV29-1 and J is TRBJ1-4; TRBD1 might be the D (5 bases). The CDR3 spells CSAGTEEEKLFF. Written as DNA, the CDR3 is TGCAGCGCGGGGACGGAGGAGGAAAAACTGTTTTTT. Complete variable domain (other parts from reference TRBV29-1 and TRBJ1-4): SAVISQKPSRDICQRGTSLTIQCQVDSQVTMMFWYRQQPGQSLTLIATANQGSEATYESGFVIDKFPISRPNLTFSTLTVSNMSPEDSSIYLCSAGTEEEKLFFGSGTQLSVL.